This T cell receptor (beta chain) was sequenced for a study of cytomegalovirus exposure and HLA in healthy donors. Study outcomes and limitations: Investigators reported 150 to 200 TCR beta chains as tied to cytomegalovirus. Reportedly, HLA-A and HLA-B alleles of most subjects were accurately predicted from TCR beta. Serostatus for CMV was the only available immune exposure information.

PCR employed 60 Vbeta and 13 Jbeta primers. Libraries were prepared by immunoSEQ multiplex PCR; TCRdb keeps only in-frame clonotypes and omits some of them. Among 100,000 to 150,000 clones, more than 80% were seen once, and the ten largest hold under 6%. The CDR3 runs 16 residues. Trimming removed 0 bases at V and 2 bases at J, with 11 bases between. Germline V gene data show CDR1 as SGHVS and CDR2 as FQNEAQ. Turning to this clone: Antigen specificity is unknown.

The sequence was collected from a woman aged 40-49 years in good health and CMV-seropositive. Input material: PBMCs. This chain uses TRBV7-8 with TRBJ1-5, with D unclear. The CDR3: CASSLAEMAGNQPQHF. The CDR3 nucleotides are TGTGCCAGCAGCTTAGCCGAGATGGCGGGCAATCAGCCCCAGCATTTT.